The 7 T cell receptor beta chains below were found in one sample sequenced in a study of blood T cell repertoires in COVID-19. Clones were sequenced by immunoSEQ multiplex PCR, and TCRdb holds only the in-frame ones, with some missing. The sample yields over 85,000 clones, roughly 91% seen once. The source material was peripheral blood. These receptors were obtained from a woman between 50 and 59 years old with acute or convalescent COVID-19.

This chain connects TRBV27 to TRBJ2-3; 7 nucleotides line up with TRBD2. V was pared by 6 bases and J by 5 bases, with 11 bases of the junction left unmatched. Germline V CDR1 and CDR2: MNHEY, SMNVEV (reference sequence). The CDR3 consists of 15 residues. This CDR3 reads CASRQAGRGVDTQYF. Written as DNA, the CDR3 is TGTGCCAGCAGGCAAGCGGGACGAGGCGTAGATACGCAGTATTTT.

The V and J genes are TRBV6-6 and TRBJ2-1; 12 nucleotides agree with TRBD2. The CDR3 length is 15 residues. V lost 6 bases to trimming and J lost 8 bases; unmatched junction nucleotides: 8. Germline V gene data show CDR1 as MNHNY and CDR2 as SVGAGI (reference sequence). The CDR3 DNA sequence: TGTGCCAGCAGAACTAGCGGGAGGACTTCCCATGAGCAGTTCTTC. Amino acids: CASRTSGRTSHEQFF.

The V gene is TRBV27, the J gene TRBJ1-3; no definite D call. The CDR3 runs 14 residues. V lost 5 bases and J 2 bases, leaving 10 bases between the germline ends. The germline V gene has CDR1 MNHEY and CDR2 SMNVEV (reference sequence). CDR3 amino acids: CASSRAAAGNTIYF. CDR3 sequence (DNA): TGTGCCAGCAGTAGGGCAGCGGCTGGAAACACCATATATTTT.

The chain uses TRBV12-1 and TRBJ2-7; no DNA check was done on the table's D call, TRBD1. TRBV12-1 is an annotated pseudogene. CDR3 length: 15 residues. CDR3 region: CASSQTAQGTYEQYF. DNA for the CDR3: TGTGCCAGCAGCCAGACGGCACAGGGGACTTACGAGCAGTACTTC.

This clone was picked up one time. This chain links TRBV29-1 with TRBJ1-1; D unclear. The CDR3 is 11 residues long. CDR1 is SQVTM and CDR2 is ANQGSEA in the germline V gene. The ends were cut back, 7 bases at V and 7 bases at J, with 13 bases in the middle. The CDR3 DNA is TGCAGCGCCCTACTGGGCGTTGAAGCTTTCTTT. Its protein is CSALLGVEAFF.

This chain joins TRBV3-1 (or the pseudogene TRBV3-2) and TRBJ2-5; 9 bases fit TRBD2. CDR1 and CDR2 from the germline V gene are LGHDT and YNNKEL (reference sequence). The J segment lost 4 bases and the V segment lost 0 bases, leaving 9 bases of the junction unmatched. The CDR3 loop spans 17 amino acids. CDR3 DNA: TGTGCCAGCAGCCAAGATGTGATGACTAGCGGAGGAGAGACCCAGTACTTC. As protein: CASSQDVMTSGGETQYF.

For this clone: This sample includes further DNA sequences coding for the same CDR3. The chain carries TRBV2 and TRBJ1-5; D is perhaps TRBD1 (6 bases). Germline V gene lookup returns CDR1 SNHLY and CDR2 FYNNEI. Trimming removed 4 bases from V and 0 bases from J, with 10 bases in between. The CDR3 has 15 amino acids. CDR3 DNA sequence: TGTGCCAGCAGTGCTCGGACAGCTAGCAATCAGCCCCAGCATTTT. It specifies CASSARTASNQPQHF.